These 17 T cell receptor beta chains originate from one sample sequenced in a study of blood T cells in healthy people across ages. For the second PCR, which ran for about 6 to 12 cycles, a sample-barcoded 5' primer and a J-beta primer mix were used. TCRdb processed the 5' RACE reads anew with MiXCR; each CDR3 protein has one entry. This sample has about 1.8 million distinct CDR3 sequences; about 49% occur once, and the top ten carry approximately 2.1%. Sequencing used blood. Source of these receptors: a woman aged 40 to 49 in good health.

The chain has TRBV20-1 and TRBJ2-1; D is perhaps TRBD1 or TRBD2 (5 bases each). Germline assignment: CDR1 DFQATT and CDR2 SNEGSKA (reference sequence). The CDR3 spans 11 residues. CDR3 sequence (DNA): TGCAAGGGGAGCTCCTACAATGAGCAGTTCTTC. As protein: CKGSSYNEQFF.

Here the CDR3 DNA reads TGTGCCAGCAGCCGACTAGCGGGGCTTAGCACAGATACGCAGTATTTT. Translating gives CASSRLAGLSTDTQYF. The chain employs TRBV3-1 and TRBJ2-3, with TRBD2 identical over 11 bases. The CDR3 is made up of 16 amino acids. Trimming at V came to 4 bases and at J to 0 bases, leaving 3 bases not matched to a gene. Germline assignment: CDR1 LGHDT and CDR2 YNNKEL (reference sequence).

This rearrangement joins TRBV14 to TRBJ2-3; possibly TRBD2 for D (6 bases). The CDR3 extends over 17 amino acids. V lost 4 bases and J lost 5, with 22 bases in between. Germline lookup yields CDR1 SGHDN and CDR2 FVKESK. The CDR3 nucleotides are TGTGCCAGCAGCCTTGAAGTTATGGCGGGGAGGAAAGATACGCAGTATTTT. It translates to CASSLEVMAGRKDTQYF.

There are a few counts of this clonotype. The chain has TRBV28 and TRBJ2-5, with D possibly TRBD2 on 5 matching bases. CDR1 is MDHEN, CDR2 SYDVKM, per germline. The CDR3 is made up of 13 amino acids. Trimming pared 4 bases from V and 9 bases from J, leaving 15 bases between. The CDR3, as DNA: TGTGCCAGCAGTTACCGGTCGACCGGGGCCCAGTACTTC. Protein sequence: CASSYRSTGAQYF.

The chain combines TRBV19 with TRBJ2-1; D unresolved. This CDR3 has 13 amino acids. Germline values: CDR1 LNHDA, CDR2 SQIVND (reference sequence). Trimming pared 5 bases from V and 7 bases from J, leaving 12 bases between. The CDR3 spells CASSLILGNEQFF. In nucleotides, the CDR3 is TGTGCCAGTAGTTTAATTTTAGGGAATGAGCAGTTCTTC.

The V and J genes are TRBV4-3 and TRBJ2-3; 7 bases align to TRBD2. Germline V gene sequence: CDR1 LGHNA, CDR2 YSLEER. The length of the CDR3 is 13 residues. Germline trimming cut 0 bases from V and 10 bases from J; bases unmatched to any gene: 4. The CDR3: CASSQEGGDAQYF. The DNA of the CDR3 is TGCGCCAGCAGCCAAGAGGGAGGGGACGCGCAGTATTTT.

This clonotype was seen more than once but under ten times. CDR3 sequence reads: CASSQGGTEETQYF. The CDR3 DNA reads as TGCGCCAGCAGCCAAGGAGGGACAGAAGAGACCCAGTACTTC. The chain employs TRBV4-1 and TRBJ2-5; 7 bases fit TRBD1. This CDR3 is 14 amino acids long. Per the germline V gene, CDR1 is MGHRA and CDR2 is YSYEKL. Trimming took 1 base from V and 3 from J; bases not matched to a gene: 2.

This clonotype was detected a few times. V is TRBV4-3 and J is TRBJ1-2; TRBD1 aligns across 7 bases. This CDR3 contains 15 residues. CDR1 is LGHNA and CDR2 is YSLEER in the germline V gene. The V segment lost 1 base and the J segment 4 bases; nucleotides outside the gene matches: 6. CDR3 sequence (DNA): TGCGCCAGCAGCCAAGGAATCAGGGGGACCTATGGCTACACCTTC. Its translation: CASSQGIRGTYGYTF.

The gene calls are TRBV27 and TRBJ2-5; the D gene is possibly TRBD1 (6 bases). The last part of the DNA fits TRBJ2-7 better; the J call may be wrong. The CDR3 has 12 residues. Looked up from germline, CDR1 is MNHEY and CDR2 is SMNVEV (reference sequence). The CDR3 loop is CASKGQTGEQYF. The DNA of the CDR3 is TGTGCCAGCAAAGGACAGACAGGCGAGCAGTACTTC.

This clonotype has just a few counts. The V gene is TRBV10-2, the J gene TRBJ2-5; no clear D. V was shortened by 8 bases and J by 2 bases, with 9 bases between the two germline ends. Per germline, CDR1 WSHSY and CDR2 SAAADI. The CDR3 extends over 12 amino acids. Written as DNA, the CDR3 is TGCGCCAGCGGGGTCATACAAGAGACCCAGTACTTC. Protein sequence: CASGVIQETQYF.

This chain connects TRBV5-1 to TRBJ1-1; possible D gene TRBD1, 6 bases. The CDR3 contains 16 residues. Trimming left V 4 bases short and J 0 bases short, with 16 bases between. Germline assignment: CDR1 SGHRS and CDR2 YFSETQ. In nucleotides, the CDR3 is TGCGCCAGCAGCCTCGGGGGGCAGGGCCTGAACACTGAAGCTTTCTTT. The encoded protein is CASSLGGQGLNTEAFF. The complete variable domain, with remaining parts taken from reference TRBV5-1 and TRBJ1-1, reads KAGVTQTPRYLIKTRGQQVTLSCSPISGHRSVSWYQQTPGQGLQFLFEYFSETQRNKGNFPGRFSGRQFSNSRSEMNVSTLELGDSALYLCASSLGGQGLNTEAFFGQGTRLTVV.

V and J are TRBV14 and TRBJ1-4; no definite D call. CDR3 length equals 14 residues. The ends were cut back, 4 bases at V and 8 bases at J, with 14 bases in the middle. Germline V gives CDR1 SGHDN, CDR2 FVKESK. The CDR3 DNA reads TGTGCCAGCAGCCGGAGTCCCGAGCGGGAAAAACTGTTTTTT. It codes for CASSRSPEREKLFF.

In regard to this clonotype: A much larger clone differs from this one at a single base, so this may be a read error. This chain joins TRBV7-9 and TRBJ2-5; D is possibly TRBD1 (5 bases). There are 12 residues in the CDR3. Germline V gene data show CDR1 as SEHNR and CDR2 as FQNEAQ (reference sequence). V was cut by 5 bases and J by 11 bases, with 15 bases left in between. The CDR3 sequence is CASSPGHDEQYF. As DNA, the CDR3 is TGTGCCAGCAGCCCAGGGCACGATGAGCAGTACTTC.

This clonotype has a single count. The chain links TRBV6-2 or TRBV6-3 to TRBJ1-2; 10 bases fit TRBD1. The ends lost 6 bases at V and 7 bases at J; junction bases unmatched: 11. CDR3 length equals 15 residues. Germline V gene sequence: CDR1 MNHEY, CDR2 SVGEGT. CDR3 bases: TGTGCCAGCAGCCTCAACCTCGGACAGGGGGGTGGCTACACCTTC. Translated: CASSLNLGQGGGYTF.

The chain links TRBV5-4 to TRBJ2-5, with TRBD1 matching over 7 bases. Matching the DNA end better, TRBJ2-7 makes the J call doubtful. Germline V CDR1 and CDR2: SGHNT, YYREEE (reference sequence). The CDR3 length is 16 residues. Written as DNA, the CDR3 is TGTGCCAGCAGCCCGCAGCCGACAGGGACCCTCTCCGAGCAGTACTTC. Protein product: CASSPQPTGTLSEQYF.

The chain recombines TRBV12-3 or TRBV12-4 with TRBJ2-3, with 14 bases lining up with TRBD2. Losses at the gene ends were 3 bases for V and 5 bases for J; bases not matched to a gene: 16. The CDR3 contains 20 residues. CDR3 protein: CASSLDTGTSGGLKLDTQYF. The CDR3 DNA follows: TGTGCCAGCAGTTTGGATACCGGGACTAGCGGGGGCCTCAAGTTAGATACGCAGTATTTT.

The chain couples TRBV7-2 to TRBJ2-1; 13 bases agree with TRBD2. This CDR3 is 14 amino acids long. Trimming at V came to 7 bases and at J to 8 bases, leaving 5 bases not matched to a gene. The V gene's germline CDR1 is SGHTA and CDR2 FQGNSA. CDR3 amino acids: CASIWTSGGYEQFF. The CDR3 DNA is TGTGCCAGCATCTGGACTAGCGGGGGCTATGAGCAGTTCTTC.